This T cell receptor beta chain appears in the sequencing data of a study of blood T cell repertoires in COVID-19. Trimming left V 6 bases short and J 0 bases short, with 11 bases between. The CDR3 spans 14 residues. CDR1 and CDR2 from the germline V gene are SGHTS and YDEGEE. TCRdb's table, derived via immunoSEQ multiplex PCR, lists solely in-frame clones and lacks some. This repertoire shows about 180,000 clones, approximately 85% found once; its top ten account for roughly 11%. Sample: peripheral blood. This sequence was found in a human donor with active or convalescent COVID-19. The donor label of this sample is uncertain. The chain employs TRBV5-8 and TRBJ2-3, with D perhaps TRBD2 (6 bases). The CDR3 DNA sequence: TGTGCCAGCATCTATGGGGGGAGCACAGATACGCAGTATTTT. It translates to CASIYGGSTDTQYF. The variable domain in full, completed from reference TRBV5-8 and TRBJ2-3, reads EAGVTQSPTHLIKTRGQQATLRCSPISGHTSVYWYQQALGLGLQFLLWYDEGEERNRGNFPPRFSGRQFPNYSSELNVNALELEDSALYLCASIYGGSTDTQYFGPGTRLTVL.